The 3 T cell receptor beta chains presented below share a single source sample, sequenced in a study of siplizumab effects on memory and regulatory T cells. Produced via immunoSEQ multiplex PCR; TCRdb's table is partial and in-frame only. The sample shows tens of thousands of clones, approximately 97% of them seen only once. The material sequenced was naive CD8+ T cells sorted from blood. These receptors all come from a human donor in good health.

The chain carries TRBV6-5 and TRBJ2-7; 11 nucleotides match TRBD1. Germline CDR1 is MNHEY and CDR2 is SVGAGI. This CDR3 has 16 residues. Losses at the gene ends were 0 bases for V and 4 bases for J; bases not matched to a gene: 5. The CDR3 DNA follows: TGTGCCAGCAGTTACTCCTGGACAGGGGGCGAGTACGAGCAGTACTTC. Its protein product is CASSYSWTGGEYEQYF.

This chain joins TRBV27 and TRBJ1-5; the D is unclear. In germline, CDR1 is MNHEY, CDR2 SMNVEV (reference sequence). With 8 bases removed from V and 5 bases from J, the gap between germline ends came to 13 bases. The CDR3 loop spans 13 amino acids. This CDR3 is CASGRTVDQPQHF. The CDR3 bases are TGTGCCAGCGGACGGACGGTTGATCAGCCCCAGCATTTT.

The chain combines TRBV29-1 with TRBJ2-3; 13 bases align to TRBD2. V lost 7 bases to trimming and J lost 3 bases; unmatched junction nucleotides: 4. This CDR3 comprises 14 residues. Germline CDR1 is SQVTM and CDR2 is ANQGSEA. The DNA of the CDR3 is TGCAGCGGGCGACTAGCGGGGGGAACAGATACGCAGTATTTT. Translated: CSGRLAGGTDTQYF.